These 24 T cell receptor beta chains were all obtained from the same sample, sequenced in a study of T cell responses to AZD1222 COVID-19 vaccine. Here immunoSEQ multiplex PCR was the method, and the copy in TCRdb shows in-frame clones only, minus some. Found here are around 100,000 clones, 88% of them singletons; the top ten hold about 8.7%. The sequences come from peripheral blood, collected on day 0 of AZD1222 vaccination. These receptor sequences come from an adult in good health.

DNA for the CDR3: TGCGCCAGCAGCTTGTTTATGACAGTTTACTCTGAAGCTTTCTTT. Translation gives CASSLFMTVYSEAFF. The chain links TRBV5-1 to TRBJ1-1; possibly TRBD1 for D (5 bases). V dropped 1 base and J dropped 6 bases, with 16 bases sitting between them. The CDR3 covers 15 residues. CDR1 and CDR2 from the germline V gene are SGHRS and YFSETQ.

V and J are TRBV4-3 and TRBJ1-2, with D unresolved. Germline V gene sequence: CDR1 LGHNA, CDR2 YSLEER. The CDR3 runs 12 residues. Trimming removed 0 bases from V and 4 bases from J, with 3 bases in between. CDR3 residues: CASSQDSYGYTF. The DNA of the CDR3 is TGCGCCAGCAGCCAAGACAGCTATGGCTACACCTTC.

The chain combines TRBV21-1 with TRBJ1-2. TRBV21-1 is noted as a pseudogene. The CDR3 is made up of 13 amino acids. CDR3 DNA sequence: TGTGCCAGCAGCAGTTGGACGGGCTATGGCTACACCTTC. Its translation: CASSSWTGYGYTF.

The chain employs TRBV27 and TRBJ2-7; D is unclear. Deletions cut 7 bases from V and 4 bases from J, with 14 bases between. This CDR3 is built from 13 residues. Looked up from germline, CDR1 is MNHEY and CDR2 is SMNVEV (reference sequence). CDR3 in amino acids: CASIHPHAYEQYF. Written as DNA, the CDR3 is TGTGCCAGCATCCACCCCCATGCTTACGAGCAGTACTTC.

Remarks on this clone: One junction end does not reproduce the germline sequence, and a read error may be involved. The chain joins TRBV7-9 to TRBJ2-7; TRBD2 matches 7 bases. The germline CDR1 and CDR2 sequences are SEHNR and FQNEAQ (reference sequence). CDR3 length: 14 amino acids. The CDR3 sequence: CASSLGLESYEQYF. The DNA of the CDR3 is TGTGCCAGCAGTTTAGGACTAGAGTCCTACGAGCAGTACTTC.

This clone was seen once. For the CDR3, the DNA is TGTGCCAGCCCGGGACCCCTTCGTGAGGGAAACACCATATATTTT. Residues: CASPGPLREGNTIYF. V and J are TRBV2 and TRBJ1-3; D might be TRBD1 (5 bases). V gave up 8 bases and J gave up 4 bases, with 18 bases separating them. The germline CDR1 and CDR2 sequences are SNHLY and FYNNEI. The CDR3 spans 15 residues.

This chain links TRBV29-1 with TRBJ2-2, with 8 bases matching TRBD1. Germline CDR1 and CDR2: SQVTM and ANQGSEA. The CDR3 contains 15 residues. With 7 bases clipped from V and 3 bases from J, the junction kept 10 bases outside the gene matches. CDR3 bases: TGCAGCGCCACCGGGACAGGTCTGGACACCGGGGAGCTGTTTTTT. This gives the protein CSATGTGLDTGELFF.

This chain connects TRBV6-5 to TRBJ1-1; a possible D gene is TRBD1 (5 bases). Trimming stripped 1 base from V and 1 base from J, with 10 bases between. Per germline, CDR1 MNHEY and CDR2 SVGAGI. This CDR3 contains 15 residues. DNA for the CDR3: TGTGCCAGCAGTTACTATAGGACATCGAACACTGAAGCTTTCTTT. Its translation is CASSYYRTSNTEAFF.

The gene calls are TRBV5-1 and TRBJ2-6; D perhaps matches TRBD2 (7 bases). The CDR3 runs 19 residues. V lost 0 bases to trimming and J lost 0 bases, with 16 bases between them. Germline V gives CDR1 SGHRS, CDR2 YFSETQ. The CDR3 nucleotides are TGCGCCAGCAGCTTGGCCCGGGGGGCGTCCAACTCTGGGGCCAACGTCCTGACTTTC. It encodes CASSLARGASNSGANVLTF.

The genes are TRBV7-2 and TRBJ2-1; TRBD1 or TRBD2 may be the D gene (6 bases each). Per the germline V gene, CDR1 is SGHTA and CDR2 is FQGNSA. V dropped 7 bases and J dropped 5 bases, with 21 bases sitting between them. CDR3 length: 16 amino acids. As DNA, the CDR3 is TGTGCCAGCACCCCCTTCTGGGGGGCGAGTAACAATGAGCAGTTCTTC. Translating gives CASTPFWGASNNEQFF.

The chain links TRBV19 to TRBJ2-1, with 8 positions matching TRBD2. This CDR3 is built from 16 residues. Per germline, CDR1 LNHDA and CDR2 SQIVND (reference sequence). V lost 5 bases and J lost 1; bases outside the gene matches: 7. CDR3: CASSSISGSSYNEQFF. The CDR3 DNA sequence: TGTGCCAGTAGTTCGATCAGCGGGAGTTCCTACAATGAGCAGTTCTTC.

The chain employs TRBV7-9 and TRBJ1-2, with D unclear. Deletions cut 2 bases from V and 3 bases from J, with 19 bases between. CDR3 length: 17 amino acids. Looked up from germline, CDR1 is SEHNR and CDR2 is FQNEAQ (reference sequence). The CDR3 nucleotides read TGTGCCAGCAGCTTAAGGACGTCCACCCTGAGGGACTATGGCTACACCTTC. This codes for CASSLRTSTLRDYGYTF.

The chain uses TRBV19 and TRBJ1-1; D unclear. The CDR3 extends over 14 amino acids. Germline CDR1 reads LNHDA; CDR2 reads SQIVND (reference sequence). V dropped 5 bases and J dropped 1 base, with 11 bases sitting between them. The CDR3 sequence is CASSGRFPNTEAFF. CDR3 nucleotides: TGTGCCAGTAGTGGTCGTTTCCCGAACACTGAAGCTTTCTTT.

The chain is built from TRBV19 and TRBJ2-7, with TRBD1 identical over 7 bases. This CDR3 region has 14 residues. V shed 5 bases, J shed 6 bases, and the junction held 10 bases outside the gene matches. Looked up from germline, CDR1 is LNHDA and CDR2 is SQIVND (reference sequence). CDR3 DNA: TGTGCCAGTAGTGACGACAGGGAGTTGAGCGAGCAGTACTTC. Translated: CASSDDRELSEQYF. Filled out from reference TRBV19 and TRBJ2-7, the complete variable domain reads DGGITQSPKYLFRKEGQNVTLSCEQNLNHDAMYWYRQDPGQGLRLIYYSQIVNDFQKGDIAEGYSVSREKKESFPLTVTSAQKNPTAFYLCASSDDRELSEQYFGPGTRLTVT.

The chain has TRBV6-2 or TRBV6-3 and TRBJ1-2; TRBD1 matches at 7 bases. Trimming took 4 bases from V and 7 from J; bases not matched to a gene: 3. The CDR3 totals 12 residues. CDR1 and CDR2 (germline): MNHEY, SVGEGT. The CDR3 DNA follows: TGTGCCAGCAGTTTGACAGGGTTTGGCTACACCTTC. Its translation is CASSLTGFGYTF.

The chain joins TRBV3-1 (or the pseudogene TRBV3-2) to TRBJ2-2; 8 bases agree with TRBD1. V lost 3 bases, J lost 1 base, and 4 bases stayed unmatched. The CDR3 runs to 16 residues. Germline-derived CDR1 and CDR2 are LGHDT and YNNKEL (reference sequence). CDR3 nucleotides: TGTGCCAGCAGCCATACCGGGACAGGGAACACCGGGGAGCTGTTTTTT. It is translated as CASSHTGTGNTGELFF.

Of note for this clone: The sample carries other DNA sequences with the same CDR3. This chain links TRBV19 with TRBJ2-7, with D perhaps TRBD2 (6 bases). Germline V lookup: CDR1 LNHDA, CDR2 SQIVND (reference sequence). This CDR3 is 14 amino acids long. The V end lost 5 bases, the J end lost 2 bases, and 13 bases lay between the germline ends. CDR3 bases: TGTGCCAGTAGTGGAGGGGTATTGGCCTACGAGCAGTACTTC. Translated, it gives CASSGGVLAYEQYF.

This clone was observed once. The J gene is TRBJ2-5, the V gene TRBV7-2; possibly TRBD2 for D (6 bases). The length of the CDR3 is 15 residues. Germline CDR1 reads SGHTA; CDR2 reads FQGNSA. Trimming cost V 6 bases and J 1 base, with 15 bases left between them. CDR3 protein: CASSKLGLTQETQYF. CDR3 sequence (DNA): TGTGCCAGCAGTAAACTGGGACTTACCCAAGAGACCCAGTACTTC.

The chain carries TRBV7-2 and TRBJ1-5; D might be TRBD1 (6 bases). Looked up from germline, CDR1 is SGHTA and CDR2 is FQGNSA. Trimming took 1 base from V and 2 from J, leaving 12 bases between them. The CDR3 covers 16 residues. In nucleotides, the CDR3 is TGTGCCAGCAGCTTAGTCGCGTCAGGGGGCAATCAGCCCCAGCATTTT. It encodes CASSLVASGGNQPQHF.

The rearrangement uses TRBV5-1 and TRBJ1-2; 7 bases are shared with TRBD1. Per germline, CDR1 SGHRS and CDR2 YFSETQ. V was clipped by 2 bases and J by 6 bases; unmatched bases: 1. This CDR3 has 12 amino acids. CDR3 nucleotide sequence: TGCGCCAGCAGCTTACAGGGGCATGGCTACACCTTC. Translating it yields CASSLQGHGYTF.

The DNA of the CDR3 is TGTGCCAGCAGCCAAGAATACAGAGATAATGAAAAACTGTTTTTT. Its protein is CASSQEYRDNEKLFF. V usage is TRBV14 and J usage is TRBJ1-4, with D hard to call. CDR1 is SGHDN, CDR2 FVKESK, per germline. CDR3 length equals 15 residues. V was cut by 0 bases and J by 4 bases, with 9 bases left in between.

The J gene is TRBJ2-3, the V gene TRBV5-1; the match to TRBD1 covers 8 bases. Germline CDR1 and CDR2: SGHRS and YFSETQ. This CDR3 region has 14 residues. Trimming at V came to 4 bases and at J to 3 bases, leaving 4 bases not matched to a gene. This chain's CDR3 is CASSTGQVTDTQYF. CDR3 DNA: TGCGCCAGCAGCACGGGACAGGTTACAGATACGCAGTATTTT.

The chain joins TRBV20-1 to TRBJ2-3, with TRBD2 matching over 7 bases. Germline V CDR1 and CDR2: DFQATT, SNEGSKA (reference sequence). This CDR3 spans 15 amino acids. The ends lost 3 bases at V and 2 bases at J; junction bases unmatched: 8. DNA of the CDR3: TGCAGTGCTAGTCCCCCTAGCGGATACACAGATACGCAGTATTTT. Encoded protein: CSASPPSGYTDTQYF.

The chain links TRBV28 to TRBJ1-2; 7 bases agree with TRBD1. Trimming cost V 6 bases and J 4 bases; bases outside gene matches: 5. From germline, CDR1 is MDHEN and CDR2 SYDVKM. This CDR3 spans 13 amino acids. The CDR3 reads CASSPRTGYGYTF. CDR3 DNA: TGTGCCAGCAGCCCACGGACAGGCTATGGCTACACCTTC.